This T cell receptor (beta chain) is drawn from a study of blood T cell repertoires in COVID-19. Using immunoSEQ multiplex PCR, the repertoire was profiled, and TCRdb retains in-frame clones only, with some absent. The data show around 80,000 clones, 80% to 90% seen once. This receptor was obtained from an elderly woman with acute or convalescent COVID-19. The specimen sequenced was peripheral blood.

The CDR3 reads CATSDRDRGLFSTDTQYF. The CDR3 coding sequence is TGTGCCACCAGTGACAGGGACAGGGGGCTATTCAGCACAGATACGCAGTATTTT. The V gene is TRBV24-1, the J gene TRBJ2-3; TRBD1 matches 12 bases. The CDR3 totals 18 residues. J gave up 0 bases and V 4 bases, and 7 bases lay outside the gene matches. The germline gives CDR1 KGHDR, CDR2 SFDVKD.